These T cell receptor beta chains were read from a single sample in a study of blood T cell repertoires in COVID-19. Some clones are missing from TCRdb's copy, which holds only in-frame ones; the method was immunoSEQ multiplex PCR. The repertoire holds 250,000 or so clones, with 80% to 90% as singletons. The sample comprised PBMCs or T cells enriched from blood (not recorded which). The receptors here all came from a woman in her 50s who had been exposed to COVID-19. CDR3s include the opening cysteine and the closing phenylalanine or tryptophan. Each record gives: J gene, CDR3 length, clone size, D gene, V gene, CDR3 DNA, CDR3 protein. D genes are given only for firm matches. Size is omitted from some rows. Given values are once, few, many or a class for expanded clones.

j_call: TRBJ1-2; cdr3_length: 16; clone_size: .; d_call: TRBD1; v_call: TRBV2; cdr3_nt: TGTGCCAGCAGTGAAGCGAGTTCACAGGGGAACTATGGCTACACCTTC; cdr3_aa: CASSEASSQGNYGYTF
j_call: TRBJ2-5; cdr3_length: 17; clone_size: few; d_call: TRBD2; v_call: TRBV5-4; cdr3_nt: TGTGCCAGCAGCTTGCATCCGGGACTAGCACCCCGAGAGACCCAGTACTTC; cdr3_aa: CASSLHPGLAPRETQYF
j_call: TRBJ1-4; cdr3_length: 16; clone_size: .; d_call: .; v_call: TRBV5-1; cdr3_nt: TGCGCCAGCAGCTCGTTCGAAATCGGTTCGGATGAAAAACTGTTTTTT; cdr3_aa: CASSSFEIGSDEKLFF
j_call: TRBJ1-5; cdr3_length: 15; clone_size: .; d_call: TRBD1; v_call: TRBV19; cdr3_nt: TGTGCCAGTAGTATAAGGGAACAGGGGGGTCAGCCCCAGCATTTT; cdr3_aa: CASSIREQGGQPQHF
j_call: TRBJ2-5; cdr3_length: 15; clone_size: .; d_call: .; v_call: TRBV6-2/TRBV6-3; cdr3_nt: TGTGCCAGCAGTTATCAGGGGACGGTCCAAGAGACCCAGTACTTC; cdr3_aa: CASSYQGTVQETQYF
j_call: TRBJ2-3; cdr3_length: 14; clone_size: few; d_call: .; v_call: TRBV6-5; cdr3_nt: TGTGCCAGCAGCCCGCGGCGGGACACAGATACGCAGTATTTT; cdr3_aa: CASSPRRDTDTQYF
j_call: TRBJ1-1; cdr3_length: 13; clone_size: many; d_call: .; v_call: TRBV12-3/TRBV12-4; cdr3_nt: TGTGCCAGCAGCCGAGGGGGAGTCACTGAAGCTTTCTTT; cdr3_aa: CASSRGGVTEAFF
j_call: TRBJ1-1; cdr3_length: 13; clone_size: .; d_call: .; v_call: TRBV5-1; cdr3_nt: TGCGCCAGCAGCTTTGTATGGAACACTGAAGCTTTCTTT; cdr3_aa: CASSFVWNTEAFF
j_call: TRBJ1-2; cdr3_length: 13; clone_size: .; d_call: TRBD1; v_call: TRBV12-3/TRBV12-4; cdr3_nt: TGTGCCAGCAACCTTAGGGGGCCCTATGGCTACACCTTC; cdr3_aa: CASNLRGPYGYTF
j_call: TRBJ1-5; cdr3_length: 16; clone_size: .; d_call: .; v_call: TRBV6-5; cdr3_nt: TGTGCCAGCAGTTCCTCAGGGTACGGGAAGAATCAGCCCCAGCATTTT; cdr3_aa: CASSSSGYGKNQPQHF
j_call: TRBJ1-4; cdr3_length: 15; clone_size: .; d_call: .; v_call: TRBV15; cdr3_nt: TGTGCCACCAGCCCCCCCGCAGCCCGGGGTGAAAAACTGTTTTTT; cdr3_aa: CATSPPAARGEKLFF